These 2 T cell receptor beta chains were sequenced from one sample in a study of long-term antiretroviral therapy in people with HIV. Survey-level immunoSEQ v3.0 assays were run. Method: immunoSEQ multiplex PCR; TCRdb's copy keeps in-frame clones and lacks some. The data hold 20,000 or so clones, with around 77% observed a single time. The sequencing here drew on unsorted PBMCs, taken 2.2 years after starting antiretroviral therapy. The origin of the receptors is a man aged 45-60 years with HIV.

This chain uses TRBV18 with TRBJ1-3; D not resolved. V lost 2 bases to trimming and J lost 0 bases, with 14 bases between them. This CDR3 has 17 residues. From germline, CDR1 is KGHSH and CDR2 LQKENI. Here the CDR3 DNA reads TGTGCCAGCTCACCAAGAGCCTACCCCTCCTCTGGAAACACCATATATTTT. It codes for CASSPRAYPSSGNTIYF.

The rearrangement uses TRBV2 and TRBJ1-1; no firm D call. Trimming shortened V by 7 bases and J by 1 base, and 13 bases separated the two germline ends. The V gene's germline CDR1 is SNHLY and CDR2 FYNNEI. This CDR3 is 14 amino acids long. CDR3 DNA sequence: TGTGCCAGCATGGGTTCTTTGGGGAACACTGAAGCTTTCTTT. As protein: CASMGSLGNTEAFF.